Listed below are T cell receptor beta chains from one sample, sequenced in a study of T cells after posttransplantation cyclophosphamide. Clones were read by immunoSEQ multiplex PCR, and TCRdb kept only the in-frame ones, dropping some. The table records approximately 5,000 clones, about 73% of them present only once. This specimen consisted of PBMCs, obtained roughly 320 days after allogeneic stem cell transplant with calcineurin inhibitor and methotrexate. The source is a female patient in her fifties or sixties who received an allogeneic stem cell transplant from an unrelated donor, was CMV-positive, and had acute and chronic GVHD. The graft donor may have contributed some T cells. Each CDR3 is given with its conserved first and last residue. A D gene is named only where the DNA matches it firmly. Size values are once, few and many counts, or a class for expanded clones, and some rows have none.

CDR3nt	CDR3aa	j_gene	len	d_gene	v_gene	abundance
TGCGCCAGCAGCTTGTATCAGGCGGGACCCACAGATACGCAGTATTTT	CASSLYQAGPTDTQYF	TRBJ2-3	16	-	TRBV5-1	-
TGTGCCAGCTCACCCCTCTCCACTGAAGCTTTCTTT	CASSPLSTEAFF	TRBJ1-1	12	-	TRBV18	-
TGTGCCAGCAGCCAAGATCGGCGACAGGGGGCAGGAGCTTTCTTT	CASSQDRRQGAGAFF	TRBJ1-1	15	TRBD1	TRBV14	-
TGTGCCAGCAGACGACAGGTTGGGAATGAAAAACTGTTTTTT	CASRRQVGNEKLFF	TRBJ1-4	14	-	TRBV2	-
TGTGCCAGCAGCTGGGGACTAGCGGGAGACAATGAGCAGTTCTTC	CASSWGLAGDNEQFF	TRBJ2-1	15	TRBD2	TRBV7-9	-
TGTGCCAGCAGCTTACTCAGTACTACCTACGAGCAGTACTTC	CASSLLSTTYEQYF	TRBJ2-7	14	-	TRBV7-9	-
TGCAGCGTCGACCGGGACAGCAGAAACACCATATATTTT	CSVDRDSRNTIYF	TRBJ1-3	13	TRBD1	TRBV29-1	-
TGTGCCAGCAGCCAAGATTTATTGTGGGGGCTCGATTCAACTAATGAAAAACTGTTTTTT	CASSQDLLWGLDSTNEKLFF	TRBJ1-4	20	-	TRBV14	-
TGTGCCAGCAGTTCCGGCGGTACAGGGACTGGAAACACCATATATTTT	CASSSGGTGTGNTIYF	TRBJ1-3	16	-	TRBV28	few
TGCGCCAGCAGTCCGGGACAGACTCCTTGGAATCAGCCCCAGCATTTT	CASSPGQTPWNQPQHF	TRBJ1-5	16	TRBD1	TRBV10-1	-
TGTGCCAGCAGCGTAGGAGGCATAGCGGGGGCCTACGAGCAGTACTTC	CASSVGGIAGAYEQYF	TRBJ2-7	16	TRBD2	TRBV9	-
TGTGCCAGCAGCTTGTGGGGCATGAACACTGAAGCTTTCTTT	CASSLWGMNTEAFF	TRBJ1-1	14	-	TRBV5-1	-
TGCGCCAGCAGCTTAAACACAGGAGGGCGGGAGCAGTACTTC	CASSLNTGGREQYF	TRBJ2-7	14	-	TRBV5-1	once
TGTGCCAGCAGCTTAGGACTAGGCACAGATACGCAGTATTTT	CASSLGLGTDTQYF	TRBJ2-3	14	-	TRBV7-7	-
TGTGCCAGCAGCATCCTAGACAGGGAAGAGACCCAGTACTTC	CASSILDREETQYF	TRBJ2-5	14	TRBD1	TRBV13	-
TGTGCCAGCAGGGGACGGACAGCGTATGGCTACACCTTC	CASRGRTAYGYTF	TRBJ1-2	13	-	TRBV6-1	-
TGTGCCAGCTCACCGGGACAGGGTCAAACCGGCGGGGAGCTGTTTTTT	CASSPGQGQTGGELFF	TRBJ2-2	16	TRBD1	TRBV18	once
TGTGCCAGCAGTTTCCGGGAGGGGGGGACTGAAGCTTTCTTT	CASSFREGGTEAFF	TRBJ1-1	14	-	TRBV6-5	once
TGCGCCAGCAGCTTGTATAGCGGGGGGTCTCACAATGAGCAGTTCTTC	CASSLYSGGSHNEQFF	TRBJ2-1	16	TRBD2	TRBV5-1	-
TGCACCAGCAGCCAACCCCGGTTAGTTCGGGGTATCCATCAGCCCCAGCATTTT	CTSSQPRLVRGIHQPQHF	TRBJ1-5	18	-	TRBV1	-
TGTGCCATCAGTGGAACAGGGGATCAGCCCCAGCATTTT	CAISGTGDQPQHF	TRBJ1-5	13	TRBD1	TRBV10-3	few
TGTGCCAGCACCCCCTGGAGGACTGAAGCTTTCTTT	CASTPWRTEAFF	TRBJ1-1	12	-	TRBV6-1	-
TGTGCCAGCAGTGAAACGGGAGGAGAGACCCAGTACTTC	CASSETGGETQYF	TRBJ2-5	13	TRBD2	TRBV6-5	-
TGTGCCATCAGGGGGGACTACAATGGGCAGTTCTTC	CAIRGDYNGQFF	TRBJ2-1	12	TRBD2	TRBV10-3	-
TGTGCCAGCTGGAGGGGCGAGAACACTGAAGCTTTCTTT	CASWRGENTEAFF	TRBJ1-1	13	-	TRBV6-5	-
TGTGCCAGCAGCTTACAGGGTAATCAGCCCCAGCATTTT	CASSLQGNQPQHF	TRBJ1-5	13	-	TRBV7-8	-
TGTGCCAGCAGGCGTGACCGGGACACCAGGGACACCGGGGAGCTGTTTTTT	CASRRDRDTRDTGELFF	TRBJ2-2	17	-	TRBV28	few
TGTGCCAGCAGTTTATCTTCACATCTTGGCTACACCTTC	CASSLSSHLGYTF	TRBJ1-2	13	-	TRBV27	-
TGCAGCGTTGCCCGGGACAGGGGGAACACCGGGGAGCTGTTTTTT	CSVARDRGNTGELFF	TRBJ2-2	15	TRBD1	TRBV29-1	once
TGTGCCAGCAGTGGTTTCCGCGAGTTCTACGAGCAGTACTTC	CASSGFREFYEQYF	TRBJ2-7	14	-	TRBV6-1	-
TGTGCCAGCAGGGGGACAGAAATTATGAACACTGAAGCTTTCTTT	CASRGTEIMNTEAFF	TRBJ1-1	15	TRBD1	TRBV2	-
TGTGCCAGCAGCTTATCGGGTGGTCGGACTGAAGCTTTCTTT	CASSLSGGRTEAFF	TRBJ1-1	14	-	TRBV7-3	-
TGCGCCAGCCCCGAAAAGGACAGGGCGCATGAAAAACTGTTTTTT	CASPEKDRAHEKLFF	TRBJ1-4	15	TRBD1	TRBV5-1	-
TGCGCCAGCAGCTTGGAGGGGATCAAATACAATGAGCAGTTCTTC	CASSLEGIKYNEQFF	TRBJ2-1	15	-	TRBV5-1	-
TGCGCCAGCAGCTTGAAGGGCACTAGCGGGAGGGCCGGTACCAATGAGCAGTTCTTC	CASSLKGTSGRAGTNEQFF	TRBJ2-1	19	TRBD2	TRBV5-1	-
TGTGCCAGCAGCCACCGGGACAGGGGGCAGAAGACCCAGTACTTC	CASSHRDRGQKTQYF	TRBJ2-5	15	TRBD1	TRBV7-2	-
TGTGCCAGTAGTATTCTCGGACAGGGGACCGCTGAAGCTTTCTTT	CASSILGQGTAEAFF	TRBJ1-1	15	TRBD1	TRBV19	few
TGCGCCAGCAGCTACAGCGGAGCTGCAACTAATGAAAAACTGTTTTTT	CASSYSGAATNEKLFF	TRBJ1-4	16	-	TRBV5-1	few
TGTGCCAGCAGTTTATCCGGGATTCCCTACGAGCAGTACTTC	CASSLSGIPYEQYF	TRBJ2-7	14	-	TRBV27	-
TGTGCCAGCAGCTGGGACAGATATCAGCCCCAGCATTTT	CASSWDRYQPQHF	TRBJ1-5	13	TRBD1	TRBV7-9	-
TGTGCCAGCAGACAGGGACTAGAGGCTGAGCAGTTCTTC	CASRQGLEAEQFF	TRBJ2-1	13	TRBD2	TRBV2	once
TGTGCCACCAGTTGGGCAGGGAACACTGAAGCTTTCTTT	CATSWAGNTEAFF	TRBJ1-1	13	-	TRBV15	-
TGTGCCAGCAGCCGTACTACGGTTTTAGAGACCCAGTACTTC	CASSRTTVLETQYF	TRBJ2-5	14	-	TRBV4-2	-